The T cell receptor beta chain under discussion was sequenced for a study of control samples from healthy donors and cancer patients. Germline values: CDR1 SEHNR, CDR2 FQNEAQ (reference sequence). CDR3 length equals 13 residues. V was shortened by 7 bases and J by 4 bases, with 12 bases between the two germline ends. TCRdb keeps only in-frame clones here, not all; method: immunoSEQ multiplex PCR. The sample yields about 54,000 clones, 95% to 96% seen once. The receptor was derived from a woman younger than 45 in good health. The sample comprised blood. The V call is TRBV7-9, the J call TRBJ2-3; no clear D gene. CDR3 sequence (DNA): TGTGCCAGCAACCGTCAAACGGCAGATACGCAGTATTTT. Translated, it gives CASNRQTADTQYF.